The 29 T cell receptor beta chains below come from one sample, sequenced in a study of blood T cell repertoires in COVID-19. The protocol was immunoSEQ multiplex PCR, while the TCRdb copy is restricted to in-frame clones and leaves out a portion. The table has around 220,000 clones, 86% seen once. Sequencing was carried out using peripheral blood. These TCRs come from a woman aged 45-60 years with acute or convalescent COVID-19.

The chain links TRBV6-5 to TRBJ2-1, with 7 bases that match TRBD2. V lost 4 bases, J lost 5 bases, and 5 bases stayed unmatched. CDR1 and CDR2 from the germline V gene are MNHEY and SVGAGI. The CDR3 is 14 amino acids. DNA for the CDR3: TGTGCCAGCAGTTCCCCCGGGACTAACAATGAGCAGTTCTTC. Translation: CASSSPGTNNEQFF.

V usage is TRBV7-3 and J usage is TRBJ2-3, with 9 positions matching TRBD1. With V trimmed by 1 base and J by 2 bases, 10 bases remained unmatched. From germline, CDR1 is SGHTA and CDR2 FQGTGA. This CDR3 spans 18 amino acids. In DNA form, the CDR3 reads TGTGCCAGCAGCTTAAGACCAACAGGGGGCCTCTTCACAGATACGCAGTATTTT. Translated: CASSLRPTGGLFTDTQYF.

The V gene is TRBV7-8, the J gene TRBJ2-1, with 9 positions matching TRBD2. This CDR3 spans 16 amino acids. V dropped 3 bases and J dropped 5; count of bases not matched to a gene: 8. Germline CDR1 and CDR2: SGHVS and FQNEAQ. CDR3 amino acids: CASSFPGVAGDNEQFF. The CDR3 DNA sequence: TGTGCCAGCAGCTTCCCGGGGGTAGCGGGGGACAATGAGCAGTTCTTC.

V usage is TRBV4-2 and J usage is TRBJ1-4; D remains ambiguous. Trimming shortened V by 5 bases and J by 6 bases, and 16 bases separated the two germline ends. CDR1 LGHNA and CDR2 YNFKEQ come from the germline V gene. The CDR3 consists of 15 residues. The CDR3 DNA is TGTGCCAGCAGCGTACAAGCCGGGTGGGATGAAAAACTGTTTTTT. This translates into CASSVQAGWDEKLFF.

This clone showed up just once. CDR3 bases: TGTGCCAGCAGTTACGGAGGGGCGAGCCACGAGCAGTACTTC. Its translation is CASSYGGASHEQYF. The chain joins TRBV6-5 to TRBJ2-7; tentatively, D is TRBD2 (6 bases). The V end lost 2 bases, the J end lost 5 bases, and 13 bases lay between the germline ends. The CDR3 consists of 14 residues. Germline assignment: CDR1 MNHEY and CDR2 SVGAGI.

This clone was seen once. The chain combines TRBV3-1 (or the pseudogene TRBV3-2) with TRBJ1-2; D is perhaps TRBD1 (5 bases). V was clipped by 6 bases and J by 6 bases, with 17 bases between them. The CDR3 is made up of 14 amino acids. Germline values: CDR1 LGHDT, CDR2 YNNKEL (reference sequence). Written as DNA, the CDR3 is TGTGCCAGCAGGACCCAGGGAAAAGAAGATGGCTACACCTTC. This sequence encodes CASRTQGKEDGYTF.

The sample holds one count of this clone. The chain couples TRBV4-3 to TRBJ1-5; TRBD1 is a possible D gene (5 bases). V was shortened by 0 bases and J by 7 bases, with 10 bases between the two germline ends. Germline V CDR1 and CDR2: LGHNA, YSLEER. The CDR3 totals 14 residues. CDR3 loop: CASSQEQAGQPQHF. In DNA, the CDR3 is TGCGCCAGCAGCCAAGAACAGGCAGGCCAGCCCCAGCATTTT.

This rearrangement joins TRBV28 to TRBJ2-7, with 9 bases aligning to TRBD2. Germline lookup yields CDR1 MDHEN and CDR2 SYDVKM. Trimming removed 5 bases from V and 5 bases from J; junction bases left unmatched: 7. The CDR3 consists of 14 residues. The CDR3 region is CASSLGTSLNEQYF. The CDR3 nucleotides are TGTGCCAGCAGTCTAGGGACTAGCTTGAACGAGCAGTACTTC.

The CDR3 DNA sequence: TGTGCCAGCAGCAAGCAGGTCCCCTCTTTAACTTACGAGCAGTACTTC. Its protein is CASSKQVPSLTYEQYF. This rearrangement joins TRBV21-1 to TRBJ2-7; the table's D call of TRBD1 was not tested on the DNA. TRBV21-1 is a recognized pseudogene. The CDR3 runs to 16 residues.

The chain couples TRBV7-2 to TRBJ1-5; 7 bases map to TRBD1. The CDR3 sequence is 15 residues long. Losses at the gene ends were 4 bases for V and 0 bases for J; bases not matched to a gene: 3. From germline, CDR1 is SGHTA and CDR2 FQGNSA. The CDR3 nucleotides read TGTGCCAGCAGCTCGACAGGGAGTAGCAATCAGCCCCAGCATTTT. It encodes CASSSTGSSNQPQHF. The whole variable domain, filled in from reference TRBV7-2 and TRBJ1-5, reads GAGVSQSPSNKVTEKGKDVELRCDPISGHTALYWYRQSLGQGLEFLIYFQGNSAPDKSGLPSDRFSAERTGGSVSTLTIQRTQQEDSAVYLCASSSTGSSNQPQHFGDGTRLSIL.

The chain links TRBV28 to TRBJ1-5; perhaps TRBD1 as D (6 bases). V lost 6 bases and J 4 bases, leaving 16 bases between the germline ends. Germline CDR1 reads MDHEN; CDR2 reads SYDVKM. The CDR3 loop spans 15 amino acids. CDR3 loop: CASREGGGLNQPQHF. The DNA for the CDR3 is TGTGCCAGCAGGGAGGGAGGGGGATTGAATCAGCCCCAGCATTTT. Full variable domain (outside the CDR3, taken from reference TRBV28 and TRBJ1-5): DVKVTQSSRYLVKRTGEKVFLECVQDMDHENMFWYRQDPGLGLRLIYFSYDVKMKEKGDIPEGYSVSREKKERFSLILESASTNQTSMYLCASREGGGLNQPQHFGDGTRLSIL.

The genes are TRBV30 and TRBJ1-2, with D maybe TRBD1 (5 bases). Trimming took 3 bases from V and 3 from J, leaving 11 bases between them. Germline values: CDR1 GTSNPN, CDR2 SVGIG (reference sequence). The CDR3 spans 13 residues. The CDR3 DNA sequence: TGTGCCTGGAGGGACACACGAGACTATGGCTACACCTTC. Its translation is CAWRDTRDYGYTF. Variable domain in full (rest from reference TRBV30 and TRBJ1-2): SQTIHQWPATLVQPVGSPLSLECTVEGTSNPNLYWYRQAAGRGLQLLFYSVGIGQISSEVPQNLSASRPQDRQFILSSKKLLLSDSGFYLCAWRDTRDYGYTFGSGTRLTVV.

The chain links TRBV6-5 to TRBJ1-2; TRBD1 is a possible D gene (6 bases). There are 13 residues in the CDR3. V was cut by 6 bases and J by 2 bases, with 10 bases left in between. CDR1 and CDR2 from the germline V gene are MNHEY and SVGAGI. CDR3 sequence: CASSADRNYGYTF. The CDR3 coding sequence is TGTGCCAGCAGCGCGGACAGAAACTATGGCTACACCTTC.

The CDR3 sequence: CASSQTTHRGNTEAFF. The DNA of the CDR3 is TGCGCCAGCAGCCAGACCACCCACAGGGGGAACACTGAAGCTTTCTTT. The chain uses TRBV4-3 and TRBJ1-1; 7 nucleotides agree with TRBD1. Per the germline V gene, CDR1 is LGHNA and CDR2 is YSLEER. This CDR3 is built from 16 residues. J gave up 1 base and V 3 bases, and 8 bases lay outside the gene matches.

The chain has TRBV11-2 and TRBJ2-3, with D tentatively TRBD2 (7 bases). The CDR3 runs to 14 residues. V was trimmed by 5 bases and J by 6 bases, leaving 15 bases between them. Germline lookup yields CDR1 SGHAT and CDR2 FQNNGV. In DNA, the CDR3 is TGTGCCAGCAGCCCCGGACTAGGGGGGGATACGCAGTATTTT. This translates into CASSPGLGGDTQYF.

The chain couples TRBV24-1 to TRBJ1-5, with no clear D. This CDR3 is built from 14 residues. Trimming left V 1 base short and J 7 bases short, with 10 bases between. CDR1 is KGHDR and CDR2 is SFDVKD in the germline V gene. CDR3 region: CATSDLSTGQPQHF. CDR3 sequence (DNA): TGTGCCACCAGTGATTTATCGACCGGGCAGCCCCAGCATTTT.

V usage is TRBV19 and J usage is TRBJ2-1; 8 bases agree with TRBD2. The V and J ends lost 3 bases and 8 bases, in that order; junction bases with no gene match: 9. Per germline, CDR1 LNHDA and CDR2 SQIVND (reference sequence). This CDR3 has 15 residues. The CDR3 spells CASSISGGGWDEQFF. The CDR3 nucleotides are TGTGCCAGTAGTATTTCGGGAGGGGGATGGGATGAGCAGTTCTTC. The full variable domain, rest sourced from reference TRBV19 and TRBJ2-1, is DGGITQSPKYLFRKEGQNVTLSCEQNLNHDAMYWYRQDPGQGLRLIYYSQIVNDFQKGDIAEGYSVSREKKESFPLTVTSAQKNPTAFYLCASSISGGGWDEQFFGPGTRLTVL.

This rearrangement joins TRBV25-1 to TRBJ2-1; D unresolved. Per the germline V gene, CDR1 is MGHDK and CDR2 is SYGVNS. The CDR3 consists of 10 residues. V was shortened by 9 bases and J by 9 bases, with 9 bases between the two germline ends. The CDR3 loop reads CASAGGEQFF. The CDR3 region has the DNA TGTGCCAGTGCAGGTGGTGAGCAGTTCTTC.

This clone has just a few counts. The rearrangement uses TRBV30 and TRBJ2-3; no firm D call. Trimming took off 2 bases at V and 0 bases at J, with 12 bases between the two ends. From germline, CDR1 is GTSNPN and CDR2 SVGIG (reference sequence). CDR3 length: 15 residues. The CDR3 sequence is CAWSSSARSTDTQYF. For the CDR3, the DNA is TGTGCCTGGAGTTCCAGCGCCCGTAGCACAGATACGCAGTATTTT.

The rearrangement uses TRBV29-1 and TRBJ2-7; the match to TRBD1 covers 7 bases. The CDR3 is 11 residues long. J gave up 12 bases and V 3 bases, and 8 bases lay outside the gene matches. Germline CDR1 SQVTM, CDR2 ANQGSEA. The CDR3 sequence: CSVDDNRGRYF. CDR3 bases: TGCAGCGTTGATGATAACAGGGGACGGTACTTC.

The chain recombines TRBV10-3 with TRBJ1-2; D gene ambiguous. CDR1 and CDR2 from the germline V gene are ENHRY and SYGVKD. V shed 3 bases and J shed 2 bases, with 7 bases lying between them. The CDR3 contains 13 residues. This CDR3 reads CAISDQNNYGYTF. In DNA form, the CDR3 reads TGTGCCATCAGTGACCAGAACAACTATGGCTACACCTTC.

This clone was seen a single time. CDR3 in amino acids: CASRGQGPNTGELFF. The CDR3 coding sequence is TGTGCCAGTAGGGGACAGGGTCCGAACACCGGGGAGCTGTTTTTT. This chain links TRBV19 with TRBJ2-2, with TRBD1 identical over 9 bases. The CDR3 has 15 amino acids. The V gene's germline CDR1 is LNHDA and CDR2 SQIVND (reference sequence). The V segment lost 6 bases and the J segment 0 bases; nucleotides outside the gene matches: 2. Complete variable domain (other parts from reference TRBV19 and TRBJ2-2): DGGITQSPKYLFRKEGQNVTLSCEQNLNHDAMYWYRQDPGQGLRLIYYSQIVNDFQKGDIAEGYSVSREKKESFPLTVTSAQKNPTAFYLCASRGQGPNTGELFFGEGSRLTVL.

This clone was seen a single time. J is TRBJ1-5 and V is TRBV19, with D unclear. Trimming took 7 bases from V and 9 from J, leaving 19 bases between them. This CDR3 has 14 amino acids. CDR1 is LNHDA, CDR2 SQIVND, per germline (reference sequence). The CDR3 nucleotides read TGTGCCAGTAAATCTGGCGTGGCTGCGGGGCCCCAGCATTTT. Protein sequence: CASKSGVAAGPQHF.

The chain joins TRBV19 to TRBJ1-2, with TRBD1 matching 7 bases. CDR1 and CDR2 (germline): LNHDA, SQIVND (reference sequence). J lost 7 bases, V lost 0 bases, and 8 bases had no gene match. The CDR3 is 15 amino acids. The DNA of the CDR3 is TGTGCCAGTAGTATAGATCTGACAGGGCTGGGTGGCTACACCTTC. It yields the protein CASSIDLTGLGGYTF.

The rearrangement links TRBV9 to TRBJ2-2; 7 bases fit TRBD1. The germline V gene has CDR1 SGDLS and CDR2 YYNGEE. This CDR3 has 14 amino acids. J gave up 3 bases and V 5 bases, and 4 bases lay outside the gene matches. This chain's CDR3 is CASRSTGYTGELFF. The CDR3 DNA reads TGTGCCAGCAGATCGACAGGGTACACCGGGGAGCTGTTTTTT.

The chain uses TRBV29-1 and TRBJ1-1; possible D gene TRBD1, 6 bases. The CDR3 extends over 16 amino acids. CDR1 and CDR2 from the germline V gene are SQVTM and ANQGSEA. Trimming pared 3 bases from V and 4 bases from J, leaving 21 bases between. The CDR3 region has the DNA TGCAGCGTTGATGCGGGGGGCGCCGGTAGTTTCACTGAAGCTTTCTTT. It yields the protein CSVDAGGAGSFTEAFF.

The J gene is TRBJ2-7, the V gene TRBV19; a weak D match, TRBD1 (6 bases). V was trimmed by 1 base and J by 2 bases, leaving 15 bases between them. This CDR3 is built from 16 residues. Germline CDR1 and CDR2: LNHDA and SQIVND (reference sequence). CDR3 coding DNA: TGTGCCAGTAGTATAGCTCACCGGGACACCCCCTACGAGCAGTACTTC. Its protein product is CASSIAHRDTPYEQYF.

This sequence joins TRBV13 and TRBJ2-7, with D possibly being TRBD2 (5 bases). This CDR3 has 12 residues. Trimming removed 5 bases at V and 4 bases at J, with 9 bases between. Germline CDR1 is PRHDT and CDR2 is FYEKMQ (reference sequence). CDR3 sequence (DNA): TGTGCCAGCAGCACCCGGGATTACGAGCAGTACTTC. This translates into CASSTRDYEQYF. The whole variable domain, filled in from reference TRBV13 and TRBJ2-7, reads AAGVIQSPRHLIKEKRETATLKCYPIPRHDTVYWYQQGPGQDPQFLISFYEKMQSDKGSIPDRFSAQQFSDYHSELNMSSLELGDSALYFCASSTRDYEQYFGPGTRLTVT.

The J gene is TRBJ1-2, the V gene TRBV18; possibly TRBD1 for D (5 bases). Germline CDR1 and CDR2: KGHSH and LQKENI. The CDR3 runs 15 residues. The ends were cut back, 2 bases at V and 1 base at J, with 11 bases in the middle. CDR3 nucleotides: TGTGCCAGCTCACCAGGGACTCCTTTTAACTATGGCTACACCTTC. Its protein product is CASSPGTPFNYGYTF.